The 15 T cell receptor beta chains below were found in one sample sequenced in a study of T cell responses to AZD1222 COVID-19 vaccine. Sequenced by immunoSEQ multiplex PCR; TCRdb stores in-frame clones only, minus some. The profile shows around 130,000 clones, 93% of them singletons. Sequences were derived from peripheral blood, sampled on day 0 of AZD1222 vaccination. The receptors stem from an adult in good health.

The rearrangement joins TRBV28 to TRBJ1-5; 10 bases are a match to TRBD1. The CDR3 is 15 residues long. Trimming at V came to 4 bases and at J to 4 bases, leaving 4 bases not matched to a gene. The germline V gene encodes CDR1 MDHEN and CDR2 SYDVKM. The CDR3, as DNA: TGTGCCAGCAGTTGGGGACAGGGGTTTAATCAGCCCCAGCATTTT. This codes for CASSWGQGFNQPQHF. The full variable domain, its missing parts supplied by reference TRBV28 and TRBJ1-5, is DVKVTQSSRYLVKRTGEKVFLECVQDMDHENMFWYRQDPGLGLRLIYFSYDVKMKEKGDIPEGYSVSREKKERFSLILESASTNQTSMYLCASSWGQGFNQPQHFGDGTRLSIL.

This clone was recorded a few times. The chain combines TRBV10-3 with TRBJ1-3; maybe TRBD1 (6 bases). This CDR3 has 15 residues. V was clipped by 3 bases and J by 4 bases, with 13 bases between them. Germline-derived CDR1 and CDR2 are ENHRY and SYGVKD. The CDR3: CAISDLGALGNTIYF. CDR3 DNA sequence: TGTGCCATCAGTGACTTGGGGGCTCTGGGAAACACCATATATTTT.

V gene TRBV2 combines with J gene TRBJ1-2, with D maybe TRBD1 (5 bases). Germline CDR1 and CDR2: SNHLY and FYNNEI. The CDR3 is 16 residues long. Trimming cost V 3 bases and J 1 base, with 15 bases left between them. CDR3 sequence: CASSDLRGQGNYGYTF. The CDR3 DNA follows: TGTGCCAGCAGTGACCTACGTGGCCAGGGTAACTATGGCTACACCTTC.

This chain connects TRBV11-2 to TRBJ1-1, with D perhaps TRBD1 (6 bases). V gave up 1 base and J gave up 2 bases, with 14 bases separating them. The CDR3 consists of 16 residues. Germline V gene sequence: CDR1 SGHAT, CDR2 FQNNGV. CDR3 sequence (DNA): TGTGCCAGCAGCTTAGTGGGTAGGGGGGGTAACACTGAAGCTTTCTTT. Translation gives CASSLVGRGGNTEAFF.

The chain combines TRBV6-5 with TRBJ1-1; unclear D gene. The CDR3 loop spans 15 amino acids. Germline assignment: CDR1 MNHEY and CDR2 SVGAGI. Trimming took off 0 bases at V and 2 bases at J, with 10 bases between the two ends. The CDR3 bases are TGTGCCAGCAGTTACTCGATACAGCATAACACTGAAGCTTTCTTT. It codes for CASSYSIQHNTEAFF.

The chain couples TRBV19 to TRBJ1-5; no clear D gene. Germline CDR1 reads LNHDA; CDR2 reads SQIVND (reference sequence). The V end was cut by 0 bases, the J end by 1 base, with 7 bases between. The length of the CDR3 is 15 residues. CDR3 sequence (DNA): TGTGCCAGTAGTATAGAAGGGTACAGCAATCAGCCCCAGCATTTT. Residues: CASSIEGYSNQPQHF.

The rearrangement uses TRBV7-9 and TRBJ2-4, with a tentative D call TRBD1 (7 bases). Per the germline V gene, CDR1 is SEHNR and CDR2 is FQNEAQ (reference sequence). The CDR3 extends over 15 amino acids. V lost 5 bases and J lost 0, with 11 bases in between. This CDR3 reads CASSQGGVAKNIQYF. CDR3 nucleotide sequence: TGTGCCAGCAGCCAGGGGGGTGTAGCCAAAAACATTCAGTACTTC.

The rearrangement uses TRBV15 and TRBJ2-5; 13 bases line up with TRBD2. Germline CDR1 and CDR2: LNHNV and YYDKDF (reference sequence). The CDR3 extends over 18 amino acids. The V gene end was trimmed by 3 bases and the J gene end by 1 base; junction bases not matched to a gene: 8. This chain's CDR3 is CATSSLPGTSGAQETQYF. Written as DNA, the CDR3 is TGTGCCACCAGCAGCCTCCCGGGGACTAGCGGGGCCCAAGAGACCCAGTACTTC.

This chain uses TRBV19 with TRBJ1-3, with no clear D. This CDR3 region has 12 residues. V was cut by 4 bases and J by 7 bases, with 8 bases left in between. CDR1 is LNHDA, CDR2 SQIVND, per germline (reference sequence). The CDR3 bases are TGTGCCAGTAGTAAAGTCGGGAACACCATATATTTT. This codes for CASSKVGNTIYF.

This clone was picked up one time. The chain is built from TRBV5-1 and TRBJ1-3; D remains ambiguous. The V gene lost 4 bases and the J gene lost 0 bases, with 14 bases spanning the gap. The CDR3 has 16 amino acids. Looked up from germline, CDR1 is SGHRS and CDR2 is YFSETQ. The CDR3 nucleotides are TGCGCCAGCAGCCCCGGGCGGGGTCGCTCTGGAAACACCATATATTTT. Translating it yields CASSPGRGRSGNTIYF.

The chain uses TRBV30 and TRBJ1-4; no clear D. The CDR3 has 12 residues. Per the germline V gene, CDR1 is GTSNPN and CDR2 is SVGIG (reference sequence). With 5 bases removed from V and 8 bases from J, the gap between germline ends came to 12 bases. CDR3 DNA: TGTGCCTGGGCGGAGGGTGAGGAAAAACTGTTTTTT. Its protein is CAWAEGEEKLFF.

This chain joins TRBV5-8 and TRBJ2-2, with D possibly matching TRBD1 (5 bases). The CDR3 spans 17 residues. Germline V lookup: CDR1 SGHTS, CDR2 YDEGEE. Deletions cut 0 bases from V and 3 bases from J, with 15 bases between. The CDR3 coding sequence is TGTGCCAGCAGCTTGGTTGCCAGGGTCCCTGACACCGGGGAGCTGTTTTTT. Protein: CASSLVARVPDTGELFF.

V is TRBV25-1 and J is TRBJ2-1; TRBD2 matches at 7 bases. Unmatched junction bases numbered 4, after V lost 0 bases and J lost 8 bases. The CDR3 contains 14 residues. CDR1 and CDR2 from the germline V gene are MGHDK and SYGVNS. CDR3 bases: TGTGCCAGCAGTGAATATGAGACTAGCCATGAGCAGTTCTTC. Its translation: CASSEYETSHEQFF.

This clone was found once. The chain links TRBV6-5 to TRBJ1-6; a weak D match, TRBD1 (6 bases). V gave up 9 bases and J gave up 6 bases, with 9 bases separating them. The CDR3 length is 12 residues. CDR1 is MNHEY, CDR2 SVGAGI, per germline. The CDR3 sequence: CASRTVNSPLHF. In DNA form, the CDR3 reads TGTGCCAGTCGGACAGTTAATTCACCCCTCCACTTT.

This chain joins TRBV7-7 and TRBJ2-1, with 9 bases lining up with TRBD1. Germline CDR1 reads SSHAT; CDR2 reads FNYEAQ (reference sequence). The V and J ends lost 1 base and 9 bases, in that order; junction bases with no gene match: 4. CDR3 length: 14 residues. The CDR3 region has the DNA TGTGCCAGCAGCTTAGACAGGGGGCGAGGTGAGCAGTTCTTC. Its protein is CASSLDRGRGEQFF.